The T cell receptor (beta chain) under discussion was sequenced for a study of blood T cell repertoires in COVID-19 (dated by TCRdb to the early 2020s). General notes on the study: Collaborator samples came from the United States, Italy and Spain and covered acute and convalescent phases of COVID-19. The material from the prospective study consisted of cDNA or gDNA derived from T cells, B-cell-depleted T cells, or PBMCs. Subjects who had been exposed to COVID-19, were actively infected with it, or had recovered from it provided the deeply sampled blood TCRbeta repertoires that made up the dataset. The repertoires were released in a freely available public database meant as a resource for research on the immune response to SARS-CoV-2. Samples were obtained from the ongoing ImmuneRACE study (first 160 participants) and from 1,000 to 1,500 subjects provided by 6 global collaborators. A de-identified subject ID, COVID-19 status, age in years and sex were almost always included in the sample metadata. Where HLA class I and class II types were available, the types were taken from metadata supplied by the sample provider, not from assay-based typing. Beyond this particular receptor, the publication reports: Clinical and demographic metadata were provided uncurated, with the amount varying by source and participant.

A second Seattle source provided samples from volunteer blood donors who had recovered from COVID-19. Collaborating institutions collected whole blood in K2EDTA tubes following their own protocols. For TCRbeta analysis, collaborator samples were shipped as frozen whole blood, as isolated PBMCs, or as DNA extracted from either sample type. As to this clone: Its specific antigen is unknown. Nothing much larger sits one base from this clone, and base qualities are not available.

The immunoSEQ Assay, a bias-controlled multiplex PCR, was used to amplify TCRbeta CDR3 regions from genomic DNA. In the paper's pipeline: Nucleated cell counts per sample were estimated from amplification of reference gene primers within the assay. Sequence reads were collapsed and filtered to measure the absolute abundance of every unique TCRbeta CDR3 rearrangement. For each sample, productive Simpson clonality was calculated as the square root of Simpson's diversity index over productive rearrangements. TCRdb's version of the immuneACCESS table is confined to in-frame rearrangements and falls short of the full clone set. An unresolved V gene accounts for under half of the shortfall where checked; the remainder is of unknown origin. For V, J and clone size, that table is used; D and trimming come from the DNA. This sample lists about 240,000 clones; 75% to 90% were detected once. Of the sample, approximately 7.6% falls within the top ten clones.

The germline V gene supplies CDR1 MGHRA and CDR2 YSYEKL. Counted from cysteine to phenylalanine, this CDR3 has 16 amino acids. Only the CDR3 DNA stays, 48 bases, in frame from base 1. V and J are truncated by 0 bases and 4 bases respectively, leaving an intervening sequence of 12 bases. Sequencing used peripheral blood. The chain is made from TRBV4-1 and TRBJ1-4; tentative D gene TRBD1, with 6 bases matching. The receptor's source is a man aged 55 to 70 who had recovered from COVID-19. The DNA sequence is given as TGCGCCAGCAGCCAAGATGGGAGGGGGGATAATGAAAAACTGTTTTTT. This yields the protein CASSQDGRGDNEKLFF.